Below are 30 T cell receptor beta chains sequenced from a single sample in a study of blood T cell repertoires in COVID-19. The repertoire was sequenced with immunoSEQ multiplex PCR; TCRdb's copy has only in-frame clones and lacks some. Here the sample spans about 260,000 clones, 86% being singletons. Sequenced input: PBMCs or T cells enriched from blood (not recorded which). The receptors come from a woman between 45 and 60 years old who had recovered from COVID-19.

V and J are TRBV6-2 or TRBV6-3 and TRBJ2-7; tentative D call: TRBD1 (5 bases). Germline V gene lookup returns CDR1 MNHEY and CDR2 SVGEGT. The CDR3 has 13 residues. V shed 4 bases and J shed 3 bases, with 10 bases lying between them. The CDR3 spells CASSSQVRYEQYF. The CDR3 DNA is TGTGCCAGCAGTTCACAGGTCCGCTACGAGCAGTACTTC.

This chain joins TRBV6-2 or TRBV6-3 and TRBJ2-1; 12 nucleotides align to TRBD2. Germline CDR1 and CDR2: MNHEY and SVGEGT. There are 17 residues in the CDR3. The junction had 2 bases not matched to a gene; V was cut back by 0 bases and J by 2 bases. CDR3 bases: TGTGCCAGCAGTTACTCTAGGACTAGCGGGACCTACAATGAGCAGTTCTTC. It is translated as CASSYSRTSGTYNEQFF.

The chain joins TRBV27 to TRBJ1-1; a possible D gene is TRBD1 (6 bases). Trimming took 7 bases from V and 6 from J, leaving 9 bases between them. CDR3 length equals 11 residues. Germline V gene data show CDR1 as MNHEY and CDR2 as SMNVEV (reference sequence). CDR3 region: CASTKGAEAFF. The CDR3 DNA reads TGTGCCAGCACTAAGGGGGCTGAAGCTTTCTTT.

DNA for the CDR3: TGTGCCATCAGTGCACGGACGGAGGGTCCTGAAGCTTTCTTT. Its protein is CAISARTEGPEAFF. The chain employs TRBV10-3 and TRBJ1-1; D is unclear. The V gene's germline CDR1 is ENHRY and CDR2 SYGVKD. This CDR3 has 14 amino acids. Trimming cost V 4 bases and J 6 bases, with 15 bases left between them.

This chain uses TRBV19 with TRBJ2-7; TRBD2 might be the D (6 bases). V dropped 3 bases and J dropped 7 bases, with 13 bases sitting between them. This CDR3 spans 13 amino acids. Germline loops: CDR1 LNHDA, CDR2 SQIVND (reference sequence). The CDR3 nucleotides read TGTGCCAGTAGTATTGAGCAGGGAGGAGAGCAGTACTTC. This sequence encodes CASSIEQGGEQYF.

The rearrangement links TRBV7-9 to TRBJ1-5; 7 nucleotides align to TRBD1. Germline V lookup: CDR1 SEHNR, CDR2 FQNEAQ (reference sequence). The length of the CDR3 is 16 residues. The V segment lost 5 bases and the J segment 7 bases; nucleotides outside the gene matches: 14. The CDR3 here is CASSRTWDSEEQPQHF. The DNA for the CDR3 is TGTGCCAGCAGCCGCACCTGGGACAGCGAAGAGCAGCCCCAGCATTTT.

The rearrangement links TRBV4-1 to TRBJ2-7, with TRBD2 as a possible D gene (6 bases). Germline CDR1 reads MGHRA; CDR2 reads YSYEKL. Trimming took off 0 bases at V and 6 bases at J, with 15 bases between the two ends. The length of the CDR3 is 15 residues. CDR3 DNA: TGCGCCAGCAGCCAAGATATACTAGCAGGATCCGAGCAGTACTTC. This translates into CASSQDILAGSEQYF.

The chain uses TRBV6-6 and TRBJ2-7; D not certain. Trimming left V 6 bases short and J 0 bases short, with 21 bases between. Germline V gene lookup returns CDR1 MNHNY and CDR2 SVGAGI (reference sequence). The CDR3 has 17 amino acids. Here the CDR3 DNA reads TGTGCCAGCAGCCGAACTCCCTCGCTATTCGCCTCCTACGAGCAGTACTTC. Protein product: CASSRTPSLFASYEQYF.

Only one count was recorded for this clone. The V gene is TRBV7-9, the J gene TRBJ2-1; TRBD2 agrees at 7 bases. The CDR3 is made up of 15 amino acids. Germline lookup yields CDR1 SEHNR and CDR2 FQNEAQ (reference sequence). V lost 5 bases to trimming and J lost 0 bases; unmatched junction nucleotides: 4. CDR3 nucleotide sequence: TGTGCCAGCAGCCCCCGCGGGAGCTCCTACAATGAGCAGTTCTTC. This encodes CASSPRGSSYNEQFF.

The chain employs TRBV4-3 and TRBJ2-3, with 8 bases matching TRBD2. V lost 10 bases to trimming and J lost 8 bases; unmatched junction nucleotides: 17. The CDR3 is made up of 15 amino acids. Per the germline V gene, CDR1 is LGHNA and CDR2 is YSLEER. CDR3 residues: CATRREPGGLGTQYF. In DNA form, the CDR3 reads TGCGCCACGCGGCGGGAGCCGGGGGGGTTAGGTACGCAGTATTTT.

The chain recombines TRBV3-1 (or the pseudogene TRBV3-2) with TRBJ1-2; the D is unclear. Germline V gene data show CDR1 as LGHDT and CDR2 as YNNKEL (reference sequence). Trimming took 0 bases from V and 5 from J, leaving 10 bases between them. This CDR3 has 14 amino acids. The CDR3 loop reads CASSQDRFGYGYTF. CDR3 DNA: TGTGCCAGCAGCCAAGACAGGTTTGGTTATGGCTACACCTTC.

This clone was observed a single time. The rearrangement uses TRBV5-1 and TRBJ1-2; 9 bases agree with TRBD1. The CDR3 loop spans 16 amino acids. Germline-derived CDR1 and CDR2 are SGHRS and YFSETQ. The V and J ends lost 0 bases and 6 bases, in that order; junction bases with no gene match: 9. The CDR3 spells CASSLGQGVIFDGYTF. In nucleotides, the CDR3 is TGCGCCAGCAGCTTGGGACAGGGGGTAATCTTTGATGGCTACACCTTC.

V and J are TRBV5-6 and TRBJ2-7, with 7 bases aligning to TRBD2. The J segment lost 0 bases and the V segment lost 4 bases, leaving 10 bases of the junction unmatched. The germline V gene has CDR1 SGHDT and CDR2 YYEEEE. The CDR3 consists of 16 residues. DNA for the CDR3: TGTGCCAGCAGCCCTGGGTCCTGGGGGGGCTCCTACGAGCAGTACTTC. This gives the protein CASSPGSWGGSYEQYF.

The chain recombines TRBV5-8 with TRBJ1-3; 7 bases are a match to TRBD1. The CDR3 runs to 16 residues. CDR1 is SGHTS and CDR2 is YDEGEE in the germline V gene. Losses at the gene ends were 0 bases for V and 3 bases for J; bases not matched to a gene: 6. The CDR3: CASSLGDRVRGNTIYF. CDR3 coding DNA: TGTGCCAGCAGCTTGGGTGACAGGGTCCGTGGAAACACCATATATTTT.

This chain joins TRBV25-1 and TRBJ2-1, with 7 bases lining up with TRBD1. Germline V lookup: CDR1 MGHDK, CDR2 SYGVNS. There are 13 residues in the CDR3. The junction had 3 bases not matched to a gene; V was cut back by 2 bases and J by 8 bases. CDR3 protein: CASSETGVDEQFF. Written as DNA, the CDR3 is TGTGCCAGCAGTGAAACAGGGGTAGATGAGCAGTTCTTC.

This sequence joins TRBV19 and TRBJ2-3; 10 nucleotides align to TRBD2. The junction had 9 bases not matched to a gene; V was cut back by 5 bases and J by 4 bases. The CDR3 extends over 16 amino acids. Germline CDR1 reads LNHDA; CDR2 reads SQIVND (reference sequence). The CDR3 spells CASSPGTSAYPDTQYF. CDR3 bases: TGTGCCAGTAGTCCGGGGACTAGCGCTTATCCAGATACGCAGTATTTT.

The chain has TRBV29-1 and TRBJ1-2; 8 positions match TRBD1. This CDR3 spans 13 amino acids. The trim removed 4 bases at V and 5 bases at J, leaving 6 bases unmatched. Looked up from germline, CDR1 is SQVTM and CDR2 is ANQGSEA. CDR3 sequence reads: CSVVVWTGYGYTF. The CDR3 bases are TGCAGCGTTGTGGTTTGGACAGGGTATGGCTACACCTTC.

This chain uses TRBV16 with TRBJ2-6; 8 nucleotides align to TRBD1. Trimming cost V 8 bases and J 0 bases; bases outside gene matches: 18. There are 20 residues in the CDR3. Per the germline V gene, CDR1 is KGHSY and CDR2 is FQNENV. The DNA for the CDR3 is TGTGCCAGCGGAAAAAAGGACGGGACAGGACCTCCCTCTGGGGCCAACGTCCTGACTTTC. Encoded protein: CASGKKDGTGPPSGANVLTF.

This CDR3 reads CATSGWDRGYGYTF. In DNA, the CDR3 is TGTGCCACCAGCGGGTGGGACAGGGGTTATGGCTACACCTTC. The chain carries TRBV15 and TRBJ1-2; 10 bases map to TRBD1. The junction had 5 bases not matched to a gene; V was cut back by 5 bases and J by 5 bases. In germline, CDR1 is LNHNV, CDR2 YYDKDF (reference sequence). The CDR3 is 14 residues long. Full variable domain (missing parts from reference TRBV15 and TRBJ1-2): DAMVIQNPRYQVTQFGKPVTLSCSQTLNHNVMYWYQQKSSQAPKLLFHYYDKDFNNEADTPDNFQSRRPNTSFCFLDIRSPGLGDTAMYLCATSGWDRGYGYTFGSGTRLTVV.

This chain uses TRBV2 with TRBJ1-5; 7 positions agree with TRBD1. The CDR3 covers 16 residues. Trimming removed 6 bases from V and 2 bases from J; junction bases left unmatched: 10. The germline V gene encodes CDR1 SNHLY and CDR2 FYNNEI. This CDR3 reads CASSPPRQGGNQPQHF. The CDR3 DNA reads as TGTGCCAGCAGCCCGCCAAGACAGGGAGGCAATCAGCCCCAGCATTTT.

V gene TRBV15 combines with J gene TRBJ1-2; D remains unclear. Trimming removed 5 bases at V and 8 bases at J, with 12 bases between. There are 12 residues in the CDR3. Germline values: CDR1 LNHNV, CDR2 YYDKDF (reference sequence). CDR3 DNA: TGTGCCACCAGCCCGGGGTACGGCGGCTACACCTTC. Translation: CATSPGYGGYTF.

The CDR3 loop reads CASNPRTGTGYTF. The CDR3 DNA is TGTGCCAGCAACCCCAGGACAGGGACTGGCTACACCTTC. This chain joins TRBV6-2 or TRBV6-3 and TRBJ1-2; TRBD1 matches 8 bases. Germline CDR1 reads MNHEY; CDR2 reads SVGEGT. This CDR3 has 13 amino acids. The junction had 8 bases not matched to a gene; V was cut back by 7 bases and J by 7 bases.

CDR3 protein: CASSDEREAYEQYF. In nucleotides, the CDR3 is TGTGCCAGCAGTGACGAGCGGGAGGCCTACGAGCAGTACTTC. The V gene is TRBV6-4, the J gene TRBJ2-7, with TRBD2 identical over 9 bases. Germline V gene data show CDR1 as MRHNA and CDR2 as SNTAGT. V gave up 2 bases and J gave up 2 bases; unmatched junction bases: 1. There are 14 residues in the CDR3.

The V call is TRBV11-3, the J call TRBJ2-5; D might be TRBD2 (6 bases). The CDR3 length is 14 residues. With 1 base removed from V and 3 bases from J, the gap between germline ends came to 9 bases. The germline V gene encodes CDR1 SGHNT and CDR2 YENEEA. In DNA, the CDR3 is TGTGCCAGCAGCTTAGTGGGGGGAGAAGAGACCCAGTACTTC. Translated, it gives CASSLVGGEETQYF. Looking up the rest from reference TRBV11-3 and TRBJ2-5 gives the full variable domain: EAGVVQSPRYKIIEKKQPVAFWCNPISGHNTLYWYLQNLGQGPELLIRYENEEAVDDSQLPKDRFSAERLKGVDSTLKIQPAELGDSAVYLCASSLVGGEETQYFGPGTRLLVL.

The chain recombines TRBV3-1 (or the pseudogene TRBV3-2) with TRBJ2-7, with a tentative D call TRBD2 (6 bases). The CDR3 covers 12 residues. The germline V and J ends were trimmed by 4 bases and 6 bases, with 10 bases remaining between them. Germline V gene data show CDR1 as LGHDT and CDR2 as YNNKEL (reference sequence). CDR3 sequence: CASSRTSSEQYF. The CDR3 DNA sequence: TGTGCCAGCAGCCGTACTAGCAGCGAGCAGTACTTC.

This chain links TRBV18 with TRBJ2-1, with D possibly matching TRBD2 (6 bases). CDR3 length: 15 amino acids. Trimming shortened V by 3 bases and J by 10 bases, and 19 bases separated the two germline ends. The germline gives CDR1 KGHSH, CDR2 LQKENI. The CDR3 spells CASSPMAPPAGEQFF. As DNA, the CDR3 is TGTGCCAGCTCACCCATGGCCCCTCCGGCGGGGGAGCAGTTCTTC.

The CDR3: CASSPPGASGANVLTF. DNA for the CDR3: TGTGCCAGCTCACCACCGGGGGCCAGTGGGGCCAACGTCCTGACTTTC. The chain has TRBV18 and TRBJ2-6; possible D gene TRBD1, 6 bases. Trimming cost V 0 bases and J 3 bases, with 9 bases left between them. The CDR3 loop spans 16 amino acids. CDR1 is KGHSH, CDR2 LQKENI, per germline.

This clone was recorded once. The chain links TRBV29-1 to TRBJ2-1; possibly TRBD1 for D (5 bases). This CDR3 contains 12 residues. Per germline, CDR1 SQVTM and CDR2 ANQGSEA. V was trimmed by 4 bases and J by 9 bases, leaving 13 bases between them. The CDR3 region has the DNA TGCAGCGTTGGCAGGGATTGGGGTGAGCAGTTCTTC. Translating gives CSVGRDWGEQFF.

The V call is TRBV11-3, the J call TRBJ1-3, with D perhaps TRBD1 (5 bases). V lost 0 bases and J 3 bases, leaving 15 bases between the germline ends. The CDR3 contains 17 residues. The germline CDR1 and CDR2 sequences are SGHNT and YENEEA. CDR3 sequence reads: CASSLEGPGTLGNTIYF. The CDR3 coding sequence is TGTGCCAGCAGCTTAGAGGGCCCCGGGACTCTTGGAAACACCATATATTTT. The full variable domain, rest sourced from reference TRBV11-3 and TRBJ1-3, is EAGVVQSPRYKIIEKKQPVAFWCNPISGHNTLYWYLQNLGQGPELLIRYENEEAVDDSQLPKDRFSAERLKGVDSTLKIQPAELGDSAVYLCASSLEGPGTLGNTIYFGEGSWLTVV.

The chain uses TRBV9 and TRBJ1-1; tentative D call: TRBD1 (5 bases). Germline CDR1 SGDLS, CDR2 YYNGEE. V was pared by 1 base and J by 0 bases, with 10 bases between. The CDR3 sequence is 15 residues long. This CDR3 is CASSVNAGLNTEAFF. In DNA form, the CDR3 reads TGTGCCAGCAGCGTAAACGCAGGGTTGAACACTGAAGCTTTCTTT.